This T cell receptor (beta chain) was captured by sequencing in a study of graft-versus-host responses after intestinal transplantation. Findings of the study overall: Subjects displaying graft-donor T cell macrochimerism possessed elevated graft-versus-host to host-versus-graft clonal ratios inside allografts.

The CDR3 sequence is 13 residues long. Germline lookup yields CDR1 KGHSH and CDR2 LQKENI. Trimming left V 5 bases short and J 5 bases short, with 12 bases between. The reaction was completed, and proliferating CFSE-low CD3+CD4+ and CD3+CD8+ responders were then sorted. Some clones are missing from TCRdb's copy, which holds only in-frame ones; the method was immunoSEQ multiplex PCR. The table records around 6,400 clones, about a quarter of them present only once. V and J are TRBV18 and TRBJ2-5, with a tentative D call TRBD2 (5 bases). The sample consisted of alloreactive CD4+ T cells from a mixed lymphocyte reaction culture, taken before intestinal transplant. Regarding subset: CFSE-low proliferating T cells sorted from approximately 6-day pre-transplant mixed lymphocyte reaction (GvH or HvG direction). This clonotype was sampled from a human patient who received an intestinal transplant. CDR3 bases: TGTGCCAGCTCATCAGGACTCGTTGAGACCCAGTACTTC. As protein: CASSSGLVETQYF.